These 15 T cell receptor beta chains came from one sample sequenced in a study of CD8 T cells in Susac syndrome. Roughly 0.45 to 1 ug RNA was reverse transcribed with random hexamers. TCRdb reprocessed the immunoSEQ multiplex PCR reads with MiXCR, giving one entry per CDR3 protein. The repertoire holds more than 130,000 distinct CDR3 sequences, with about 93% as singletons. Source material: CD8+ T cells from PBMCs. These receptors were obtained from a human donor in good health.

This rearrangement joins TRBV30 to TRBJ2-7; no reliable D call. Germline assignment: CDR1 GTSNPN and CDR2 SVGIG (reference sequence). V lost 2 bases, J lost 6 bases, and 17 bases lay in between. This CDR3 is built from 14 residues. The CDR3 DNA follows: TGTGCCTGGAGTATAAGGGAACTCCCAGTCGAGCAGTACTTC. It codes for CAWSIRELPVEQYF.

V and J are TRBV20-1 and TRBJ2-7; D is uncertain. V gave up 6 bases and J gave up 2 bases, with 11 bases separating them. Germline assignment: CDR1 DFQATT and CDR2 SNEGSKA (reference sequence). The CDR3 has 12 residues. This CDR3 is CSAPDSTYEQYF. CDR3 nucleotide sequence: TGCAGTGCCCCGGATTCAACCTACGAGCAGTACTTC.

The rearrangement joins TRBV12-3 or TRBV12-4 to TRBJ2-7, with D perhaps matching TRBD2 (5 bases). This CDR3 is built from 14 residues. V was pared by 8 bases and J by 2 bases, with 16 bases between. The CDR3 loop is CASSGSALTYEQYF. CDR3 DNA: TGTGCCAGCTCGGGTAGCGCACTAACCTACGAGCAGTACTTC.

J is TRBJ2-1 and V is TRBV3-1, with 8 bases aligning to TRBD2. V gave up 6 bases and J gave up 7 bases; unmatched junction bases: 8. Germline values: CDR1 LGHDT, CDR2 YNNKEL (reference sequence). This CDR3 contains 14 residues. The CDR3 sequence is CASRSGRGLNEQFF. In nucleotides, the CDR3 is TGTGCCAGCAGGAGCGGGAGAGGGTTGAATGAGCAGTTCTTC.

The gene calls are TRBV5-6 and TRBJ1-5; no clear D gene. The germline V gene encodes CDR1 SGHDT and CDR2 YYEEEE. With 4 bases removed from V and 6 bases from J, the gap between germline ends came to 5 bases. The CDR3 totals 11 residues. The chain's CDR3 is CASSPRQPQHF. CDR3 sequence (DNA): TGTGCCAGCAGCCCCCGTCAGCCCCAGCATTTT.

The chain employs TRBV12-3 or TRBV12-4 and TRBJ2-1; tentative D call: TRBD2 (5 bases). V lost 5 bases, J lost 7 bases, and 15 bases lay in between. The CDR3 contains 14 residues. CDR3 nucleotides: TGTGCCAGCAGTCTCAGATCAACGGGAAATGAGCAGTTCTTC. Its protein is CASSLRSTGNEQFF.

This clonotype occurred once. The V call is TRBV29-1, the J call TRBJ2-1; 7 nucleotides agree with TRBD2. The CDR3 extends over 14 amino acids. After removal of 4 bases from V and 8 bases from J, the junction contained 11 bases not matched to a gene. The V gene's germline CDR1 is SQVTM and CDR2 ANQGSEA. CDR3 bases: TGCAGCGTTGTGAGTAGCGGGTTCGGATATGAGCAGTTCTTC. As protein: CSVVSSGFGYEQFF.

The chain recombines TRBV28 with TRBJ1-1; D is unresolved. This CDR3 is built from 13 residues. V was shortened by 6 bases and J by 0 bases, with 8 bases between the two germline ends. Germline CDR1 and CDR2: MDHEN and SYDVKM. CDR3 protein: CASRGVLNTEAFF. CDR3 DNA sequence: TGTGCCAGCAGGGGCGTCCTGAACACTGAAGCTTTCTTT.

This clonotype was recorded once. The V and J genes are TRBV29-1 and TRBJ2-2; D not certain. Looked up from germline, CDR1 is SQVTM and CDR2 is ANQGSEA. This CDR3 spans 12 amino acids. The ends were cut back, 4 bases at V and 3 bases at J, with 6 bases in the middle. The CDR3 reads CSVGGDTGELFF. CDR3 nucleotides: TGCAGCGTTGGTGGGGACACCGGGGAGCTGTTTTTT.

This clonotype was found once. The chain employs TRBV29-1 and TRBJ2-7; TRBD2 agrees at 10 bases. Per the germline V gene, CDR1 is SQVTM and CDR2 is ANQGSEA. The CDR3 spans 17 residues. V dropped 1 base and J dropped 3; count of bases not matched to a gene: 12. The CDR3 is CSVEGGPGTSDDYEQYF. In DNA, the CDR3 is TGCAGCGTTGAAGGTGGTCCGGGGACTAGCGACGACTACGAGCAGTACTTC.

In this sample, this clonotype turned up once. CDR3 sequence (DNA): TGCAGCGTTGGGACAATCGGCTCTGGAAACACCATATATTTT. Protein product: CSVGTIGSGNTIYF. V is TRBV29-1 and J is TRBJ1-3; D is perhaps TRBD1 (5 bases). V was trimmed by 4 bases and J by 0 bases, leaving 10 bases between them. This CDR3 is built from 14 residues. The germline CDR1 and CDR2 sequences are SQVTM and ANQGSEA.

V usage is TRBV6-5 and J usage is TRBJ2-3; 11 bases line up with TRBD1. The V and J ends lost 6 bases and 5 bases, in that order; junction bases with no gene match: 7. The CDR3 has 15 residues. In germline, CDR1 is MNHEY, CDR2 SVGAGI. This CDR3 is CASRPRDRGIDTQYF. The CDR3 nucleotides are TGTGCCAGCAGACCCCGGGACAGGGGGATAGATACGCAGTATTTT.

The chain couples TRBV9 to TRBJ1-2; 7 positions match TRBD1. Unmatched junction bases numbered 4, after V lost 3 bases and J lost 8 bases. CDR1 and CDR2 from the germline V gene are SGDLS and YYNGEE. The CDR3 is 12 residues long. The CDR3 coding sequence is TGTGCCAGCAGCGCGATACAGGGGGGCTACACCTTC. Translation gives CASSAIQGGYTF.

The rearrangement joins TRBV20-1 to TRBJ2-5; TRBD2 is a possible D gene (6 bases). With 2 bases removed from V and 5 bases from J, the gap between germline ends came to 12 bases. The CDR3 covers 13 residues. The germline CDR1 and CDR2 sequences are DFQATT and SNEGSKA (reference sequence). CDR3 sequence reads: CSARWGDEETQYF. In nucleotides, the CDR3 is TGCAGTGCTAGATGGGGGGACGAGGAGACCCAGTACTTC.

The V gene is TRBV7-9, the J gene TRBJ1-1; possibly TRBD1 for D (5 bases). CDR1 is SEHNR and CDR2 is FQNEAQ in the germline V gene (reference sequence). The length of the CDR3 is 15 residues. Trimming cost V 1 base and J 3 bases, with 12 bases left between them. The CDR3 DNA is TGTGCCAGCAGCTTAGGTACAGGTTGGGACACTGAAGCTTTCTTT. Protein product: CASSLGTGWDTEAFF.